This entry lists 16 T cell receptor beta chains sequenced from one sample in a study of memory CD4+ T cells and cytomegalovirus serostatus. Assay: immunoSEQ multiplex PCR; the TCRdb copy retains only in-frame clones and omits some. The sample has 45,000 to 60,000 clones; about 74% are singletons. The sort gate was single viable CD3+CD4+CD8-CD45RO+ cells for memory CD4+ T cells. The sequenced sample consisted of memory CD4+ T cells from blood. Every receptor here comes from an adult in good health and CMV-seropositive.

The J gene is TRBJ2-7, the V gene TRBV28; 9 bases match TRBD1. CDR1 MDHEN and CDR2 SYDVKM come from the germline V gene. Germline trimming cut 1 base from V and 5 bases from J; bases unmatched to any gene: 6. The CDR3 is made up of 15 amino acids. CDR3 DNA sequence: TGTGCCAGCAGTTTATTGGGACAGGGAACCGACGAGCAGTACTTC. Its translation is CASSLLGQGTDEQYF.

Remarks on this clone: Other DNA sequences in this sample translate to the same CDR3. V usage is TRBV29-1 and J usage is TRBJ1-1; D might be TRBD1 (5 bases). Between the trimmed V and J ends, which lost 3 bases and 2 bases, there was a span of 16 bases. CDR1 and CDR2 from the germline V gene are SQVTM and ANQGSEA. The CDR3 is 15 amino acids. CDR3 DNA sequence: TGCAGCGTTGAGGATCCAGGGCAGCCAAACACTGAAGCTTTCTTT. This sequence encodes CSVEDPGQPNTEAFF.

The chain employs TRBV28 and TRBJ2-5; no firm D call. Germline CDR1 MDHEN, CDR2 SYDVKM. V was cut by 4 bases and J by 1 base, with 7 bases left in between. There are 13 residues in the CDR3. CDR3 loop: CASSSSIQETQYF. DNA for the CDR3: TGTGCCAGCAGTTCCTCTATCCAAGAGACCCAGTACTTC.

The chain recombines TRBV5-6 with TRBJ2-7; 12 bases align to TRBD1. The trim removed 2 bases at V and 6 bases at J, leaving 3 bases unmatched. CDR1 and CDR2 (germline): SGHDT, YYEEEE. The length of the CDR3 is 14 residues. For the CDR3, the DNA is TGTGCCAGCAGCTTAGGGACAGGGGGCGCCGAGCAGTACTTC. This translates into CASSLGTGGAEQYF.

This clone was picked up a small number of times. The chain recombines TRBV5-5 with TRBJ2-2; the D is unclear. CDR3 length equals 14 residues. V lost 2 bases and J 5 bases, leaving 10 bases between the germline ends. Germline lookup yields CDR1 SGHKS and CDR2 YYEKEE (reference sequence). CDR3 bases: TGTGCCAGCAGCTTAAGGGCCGATACCGGGGAGCTGTTTTTT. This encodes CASSLRADTGELFF.

The CDR3 DNA is TGTGCCAGCAGCCGACAGGGGGAAGGCAATCAGCCCCAGCATTTT. Translation: CASSRQGEGNQPQHF. The chain employs TRBV4-2 and TRBJ1-5, with TRBD1 matching over 9 bases. Germline-derived CDR1 and CDR2 are LGHNA and YNFKEQ. This CDR3 contains 15 residues. After removal of 4 bases from V and 2 bases from J, the junction contained 3 bases not matched to a gene.

V is TRBV19 and J is TRBJ1-1; no definite D call. Trimming took 2 bases from V and 1 from J, leaving 11 bases between them. The germline V gene has CDR1 LNHDA and CDR2 SQIVND (reference sequence). This CDR3 has 15 residues. DNA of the CDR3: TGTGCCAGTAGTATAATAGGGCAAGCGAACACTGAAGCTTTCTTT. As protein: CASSIIGQANTEAFF.

This clone was seen once. The genes are TRBV7-9 and TRBJ1-6; the match to TRBD1 covers 9 bases. This CDR3 is 15 amino acids long. J was trimmed by 8 bases and V by 3 bases; bases with no gene match: 5. Germline lookup yields CDR1 SEHNR and CDR2 FQNEAQ (reference sequence). This CDR3 reads CASSFGTGYDSPLHF. The CDR3 DNA reads TGTGCCAGCAGCTTTGGGACAGGGTATGATTCACCCCTCCACTTT.

This clone was recorded only once. The rearrangement joins TRBV5-1 to TRBJ2-7; the D gene is possibly TRBD1 (5 bases). The CDR3 is 14 amino acids. CDR1 and CDR2 from the germline V gene are SGHRS and YFSETQ. The V and J ends lost 0 bases and 3 bases respectively, with 10 bases between them. CDR3 DNA sequence: TGCGCCAGCAGCTTGGCGTTGCAGGGCTACGAGCAGTACTTC. Translation gives CASSLALQGYEQYF.

This sequence joins TRBV5-1 and TRBJ2-7; the D gene is possibly TRBD1 (5 bases). This CDR3 has 12 residues. V was cut by 0 bases and J by 5 bases, with 6 bases left in between. The germline gives CDR1 SGHRS, CDR2 YFSETQ. The CDR3 coding sequence is TGCGCCAGCAGCTTGGAGGGGAACGAGCAGTACTTC. Translation gives CASSLEGNEQYF. The whole variable domain, filled in from reference TRBV5-1 and TRBJ2-7, reads KAGVTQTPRYLIKTRGQQVTLSCSPISGHRSVSWYQQTPGQGLQFLFEYFSETQRNKGNFPGRFSGRQFSNSRSEMNVSTLELGDSALYLCASSLEGNEQYFGPGTRLTVT.

The chain carries TRBV5-1 and TRBJ2-1; 7 bases fit TRBD1. V was clipped by 4 bases and J by 4 bases; unmatched bases: 14. This CDR3 region has 17 residues. Germline lookup yields CDR1 SGHRS and CDR2 YFSETQ. CDR3 coding DNA: TGCGCCAGCAGCCTAGTAACCGGGACAGAGGGTTACAATGAGCAGTTCTTC. Amino acids: CASSLVTGTEGYNEQFF.

The J gene is TRBJ2-3, the V gene TRBV7-2; D not resolved. Between the trimmed V and J ends, which lost 3 bases and 1 base, there was a span of 14 bases. The CDR3 sequence is 16 residues long. Germline V lookup: CDR1 SGHTA, CDR2 FQGNSA. The CDR3 DNA reads TGTGCCAGCAGCTTGGGTAGCCCGTCCGGCACAGATACGCAGTATTTT. Translation: CASSLGSPSGTDTQYF.

This chain links TRBV4-1 with TRBJ1-1, with D perhaps matching TRBD1 (6 bases). The CDR3 covers 15 residues. V lost 3 bases, J lost 5 bases, and 16 bases lay in between. Germline CDR1 MGHRA, CDR2 YSYEKL. The CDR3 sequence: CASSQGWGGGTEAFF. As DNA, the CDR3 is TGCGCCAGCAGCCAGGGGTGGGGAGGGGGTACTGAAGCTTTCTTT.

The rearrangement uses TRBV25-1 and TRBJ1-3; D might be TRBD1 (5 bases). This CDR3 contains 17 residues. Germline values: CDR1 MGHDK, CDR2 SYGVNS. Trimming shortened V by 2 bases and J by 0 bases, and 14 bases separated the two germline ends. CDR3 nucleotides: TGTGCCAGCAGTGAAGCGTACGCAGGGAGCTCTGGAAACACCATATATTTT. This codes for CASSEAYAGSSGNTIYF.

This chain uses TRBV7-9 with TRBJ2-7, with 10 nucleotides matching TRBD2. V shed 1 base and J 5 bases; nucleotides not matched to a gene: 2. The CDR3 is 14 amino acids. CDR1 and CDR2 from the germline V gene are SEHNR and FQNEAQ (reference sequence). CDR3 loop: CASSLDLAGDEQYF. The CDR3 nucleotides are TGTGCCAGCAGCTTAGATCTAGCGGGGGACGAGCAGTACTTC.

The chain has TRBV28 and TRBJ1-4; 7 bases are a match to TRBD1. V lost 6 bases to trimming and J lost 3 bases; unmatched junction nucleotides: 13. The CDR3 is 17 amino acids. CDR1 is MDHEN and CDR2 is SYDVKM in the germline V gene. The CDR3 here is CASSPQEGAGSNEKLFF. DNA for the CDR3: TGTGCCAGCAGCCCCCAAGAGGGGGCAGGATCTAATGAAAAACTGTTTTTT.